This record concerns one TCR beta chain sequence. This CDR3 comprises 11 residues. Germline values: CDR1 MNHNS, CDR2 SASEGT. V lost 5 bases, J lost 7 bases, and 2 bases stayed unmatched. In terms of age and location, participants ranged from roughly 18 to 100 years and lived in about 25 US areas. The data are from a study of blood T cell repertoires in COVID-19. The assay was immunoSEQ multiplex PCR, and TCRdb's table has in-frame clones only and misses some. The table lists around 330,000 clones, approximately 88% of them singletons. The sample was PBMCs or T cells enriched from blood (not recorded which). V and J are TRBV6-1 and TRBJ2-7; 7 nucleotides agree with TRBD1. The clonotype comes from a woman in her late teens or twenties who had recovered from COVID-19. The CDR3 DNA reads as TGTGCCAGCAGTTGGGGACAGGAGCAGTACTTC. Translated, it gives CASSWGQEQYF.